The 25 T cell receptor beta chains below come from one sample, sequenced in a study of cytotoxic CD8 clonotypes in ibrutinib-treated CLL. Using immunoSEQ multiplex PCR, the repertoire was profiled, and TCRdb retains in-frame clones only, with some absent. The profile shows 70,000 to 85,000 clones, around 80% of them singletons. This material consisted of PBMCs, taken at disease progression, from a patient treated with ibrutinib. The receptors originated from a human donor with chronic lymphocytic leukemia.

This rearrangement joins TRBV5-1 to TRBJ1-3; D remains unclear. The CDR3 runs 14 residues. V dropped 6 bases and J dropped 0 bases, with 10 bases sitting between them. The germline CDR1 and CDR2 sequences are SGHRS and YFSETQ. CDR3 sequence: CASTDGDSGNTIYF. CDR3 DNA sequence: TGCGCCAGCACGGACGGAGACTCTGGAAACACCATATATTTT.

V is TRBV25-1 and J is TRBJ2-7; D remains unclear. The V gene's germline CDR1 is MGHDK and CDR2 SYGVNS. V gave up 8 bases and J gave up 5 bases, with 16 bases separating them. CDR3 length: 13 residues. CDR3 loop: CASDPSLNHEQYF. CDR3 nucleotide sequence: TGTGCCAGCGACCCCAGTTTGAATCACGAGCAGTACTTC.

The chain combines TRBV2 with TRBJ1-4; D might be TRBD1 (5 bases). Germline V lookup: CDR1 SNHLY, CDR2 FYNNEI. V was pared by 11 bases and J by 8 bases, with 9 bases between. The CDR3 consists of 10 residues. The CDR3 nucleotides are TGTGCCGTCGGGGGGGAAAAACTGTTTTTT. Translating it yields CAVGGEKLFF.

CDR3 sequence: CATRPRDGYEQYF. In DNA, the CDR3 is TGTGCCACCAGGCCCCGGGATGGCTACGAGCAGTACTTC. The chain links TRBV15 to TRBJ2-7; maybe TRBD2 (5 bases). The CDR3 consists of 13 residues. V gave up 6 bases and J gave up 3 bases, with 12 bases separating them. CDR1 is LNHNV and CDR2 is YYDKDF in the germline V gene (reference sequence).

DNA of the CDR3: TGTGCCAGCAGCTTAAGGACAGGACAGACGAATGAGCAGTTCTTC. Translating gives CASSLRTGQTNEQFF. The chain couples TRBV5-6 to TRBJ2-1; 7 nucleotides line up with TRBD1. The CDR3 covers 15 residues. Germline CDR1 reads SGHDT; CDR2 reads YYEEEE. J gave up 7 bases and V 2 bases, and 9 bases lay outside the gene matches.

The chain couples TRBV6-5 to TRBJ2-7, with D uncertain. Germline-derived CDR1 and CDR2 are MNHEY and SVGAGI. The length of the CDR3 is 11 residues. With 2 bases removed from V and 7 bases from J, the gap between germline ends came to 6 bases. The CDR3 nucleotides read TGTGCCAGCAGTTACGTTGGAGAGCAGTACTTC. This sequence encodes CASSYVGEQYF.

The chain uses TRBV7-9 and TRBJ1-2; D not certain. This CDR3 region has 14 residues. Per the germline V gene, CDR1 is SEHNR and CDR2 is FQNEAQ (reference sequence). Trimming cost V 1 base and J 4 bases, with 10 bases left between them. CDR3 DNA: TGTGCCAGCAGCTTAGGGGCTATCACCTATGGCTACACCTTC. It translates to CASSLGAITYGYTF.

This chain links TRBV11-2 with TRBJ2-2, with D tentatively TRBD2 (6 bases). The germline V gene encodes CDR1 SGHAT and CDR2 FQNNGV. The CDR3 has 18 residues. V was pared by 1 base and J by 0 bases, with 15 bases between. The CDR3 protein is CASSLVVLAETNTGELFF. CDR3 DNA: TGTGCCAGCAGCTTAGTAGTACTAGCTGAGACGAACACCGGGGAGCTGTTTTTT. The full variable domain, its missing parts supplied by reference TRBV11-2 and TRBJ2-2, is EAGVAQSPRYKIIEKRQSVAFWCNPISGHATLYWYQQILGQGPKLLIQFQNNGVVDDSQLPKDRFSAERLKGVDSTLKIQPAKLEDSAVYLCASSLVVLAETNTGELFFGEGSRLTVL.

The chain joins TRBV14 to TRBJ1-2; no reliable D call. The CDR3 contains 13 residues. V lost 2 bases and J 8 bases, leaving 12 bases between the germline ends. Per germline, CDR1 SGHDN and CDR2 FVKESK. The CDR3, as DNA: TGTGCCAGCAGCCAACAGGAGGGTGGAGGCTACACCTTC. This codes for CASSQQEGGGYTF.

This clone is termed medium-sized (0.01 to 0.1%). The rearrangement links TRBV5-5 to TRBJ1-2; D might be TRBD1 (5 bases). This CDR3 is built from 15 residues. Trimming shortened V by 4 bases and J by 2 bases, and 15 bases separated the two germline ends. CDR1 SGHKS and CDR2 YYEKEE come from the germline V gene (reference sequence). The CDR3 bases are TGTGCCAGCAGCAGCCACCTGACAGAAAACTATGGCTACACCTTC. This codes for CASSSHLTENYGYTF. Drawing the rest from reference TRBV5-5 and TRBJ1-2, the complete variable domain is DAGVTQSPTHLIKTRGQQVTLRCSPISGHKSVSWYQQVLGQGPQFIFQYYEKEERGRGNFPDRFSARQFPNYSSELNVNALLLGDSALYLCASSSHLTENYGYTFGSGTRLTVV.

In this sample, this clone turned up once. This chain's CDR3 is CASSPKEGYTF. DNA for the CDR3: TGTGCCAGCAGCCCGAAAGAGGGCTACACCTTC. The chain carries TRBV25-1 and TRBJ1-2, with D uncertain. Germline-derived CDR1 and CDR2 are MGHDK and SYGVNS. The CDR3 spans 11 residues. Trimming stripped 6 bases from V and 8 bases from J, with 10 bases between.

This sequence joins TRBV7-9 and TRBJ2-3; 10 bases match TRBD2. V was clipped by 3 bases and J by 5 bases; unmatched bases: 8. The CDR3 has 16 amino acids. Germline values: CDR1 SEHNR, CDR2 FQNEAQ (reference sequence). CDR3 coding DNA: TGTGCCAGCAGCTTTCCCCCGGGACTAGCGATAGATACGCAGTATTTT. Residues: CASSFPPGLAIDTQYF.

The CDR3 loop is CASSLLPLRKNTEAFF. The CDR3 DNA is TGTGCCAGCAGCTTACTACCCCTACGGAAGAACACTGAAGCTTTCTTT. The chain couples TRBV7-9 to TRBJ1-1; no definite D call. The CDR3 totals 16 residues. Per germline, CDR1 SEHNR and CDR2 FQNEAQ (reference sequence). The V and J ends lost 2 bases and 1 base respectively, with 14 bases between them.

The chain recombines TRBV7-2 with TRBJ1-2, with 11 bases fitting TRBD1. The germline V gene encodes CDR1 SGHTA and CDR2 FQGNSA. The CDR3 sequence is 15 residues long. The V gene end was trimmed by 2 bases and the J gene end by 7 bases; junction bases not matched to a gene: 6. For the CDR3, the DNA is TGTGCCAGCAGCTTACTCCGGACAGGGGGCAGTGGCTACACCTTC. Protein sequence: CASSLLRTGGSGYTF.

The chain recombines TRBV4-1 with TRBJ2-2; weak D call: TRBD1 (6 bases). The CDR3 is made up of 22 amino acids. Between the trimmed V and J ends, which lost 1 base and 2 bases, there was a span of 29 bases. Germline V gene lookup returns CDR1 MGHRA and CDR2 YSYEKL. CDR3: CASSQVFQGPTGYGPNTGELFF. CDR3 DNA: TGCGCCAGCAGCCAAGTTTTTCAGGGGCCCACGGGGTACGGCCCAAACACCGGGGAGCTGTTTTTT.

The chain links TRBV6-1 to TRBJ2-1; D is perhaps TRBD2 (5 bases). CDR3 size: 15 residues. The V gene lost 5 bases and the J gene lost 2 bases, with 13 bases spanning the gap. Germline V CDR1 and CDR2: MNHNS, SASEGT. The CDR3 sequence is CASSHLAEAYNEQFF. Here the CDR3 DNA reads TGTGCCAGCAGTCATCTAGCAGAAGCCTACAATGAGCAGTTCTTC.

This clone was picked up a small number of times. The chain links TRBV20-1 to TRBJ1-2; D is undetermined. This CDR3 comprises 11 residues. The V gene lost 4 bases and the J gene lost 7 bases, with 10 bases spanning the gap. Germline V gene sequence: CDR1 DFQATT, CDR2 SNEGSKA (reference sequence). The CDR3 protein is CSAIPVRGYTF. The CDR3 DNA reads TGCAGTGCTATCCCGGTCCGTGGCTACACCTTC.

The chain couples TRBV27 to TRBJ1-1; no clear D. The CDR3 loop spans 12 amino acids. V was cut by 5 bases and J by 0 bases, with 4 bases left in between. Germline values: CDR1 MNHEY, CDR2 SMNVEV (reference sequence). The CDR3 region is CASSTMNTEAFF. The CDR3 DNA reads TGTGCCAGCAGTACCATGAACACTGAAGCTTTCTTT.

This clone was counted a few times. V and J are TRBV7-6 and TRBJ2-2; D remains ambiguous. Trimming stripped 5 bases from V and 1 base from J, with 14 bases between. The germline gives CDR1 SGHVS, CDR2 FNYEAQ. The CDR3 extends over 16 amino acids. This CDR3 is CASSRLASENTGELFF. The CDR3 DNA follows: TGTGCCAGCAGCAGGTTAGCCTCGGAGAACACCGGGGAGCTGTTTTTT.

The V and J genes are TRBV7-9 and TRBJ1-5; the D is unclear. The ends were cut back, 5 bases at V and 3 bases at J, with 8 bases in the middle. The germline gives CDR1 SEHNR, CDR2 FQNEAQ (reference sequence). This CDR3 contains 13 residues. Here the CDR3 reads CASSQDANQPQHF. CDR3 bases: TGTGCCAGCAGCCAAGATGCCAATCAGCCCCAGCATTTT.

The chain links TRBV4-1 to TRBJ2-3; 7 bases map to TRBD1. J lost 0 bases, V lost 1 base, and 7 bases had no gene match. Germline-derived CDR1 and CDR2 are MGHRA and YSYEKL. The CDR3 is 17 amino acids. The CDR3: CASSQVGTAKSTDTQYF. The CDR3 DNA reads TGCGCCAGCAGCCAAGTAGGGACAGCCAAAAGCACAGATACGCAGTATTTT.

The gene calls are TRBV2 and TRBJ1-1; D remains unclear. With 4 bases removed from V and 6 bases from J, the gap between germline ends came to 15 bases. The CDR3 runs to 14 residues. Germline V CDR1 and CDR2: SNHLY, FYNNEI. The CDR3 bases are TGTGCCAGCAGTGGGGAGACTGGGGTGCCTGAAGCTTTCTTT. Translated, it gives CASSGETGVPEAFF.

Concerning this clone: Other DNA sequences in this sample translate to the same CDR3. The chain couples TRBV6-5 to TRBJ1-1; TRBD1 is a possible D gene (5 bases). The germline V gene encodes CDR1 MNHEY and CDR2 SVGAGI. The CDR3 contains 15 residues. The germline V and J ends were trimmed by 0 bases and 0 bases, with 8 bases remaining between them. The chain's CDR3 is CASSYSQGVNTEAFF. CDR3 sequence (DNA): TGTGCCAGCAGTTACTCGCAGGGTGTGAACACTGAAGCTTTCTTT.

The V and J genes are TRBV5-1 and TRBJ1-2; D not certain. V lost 5 bases to trimming and J lost 5 bases, with 7 bases between them. The CDR3 extends over 11 amino acids. Germline CDR1 and CDR2: SGHRS and YFSETQ. The CDR3 DNA reads as TGCGCCAGCAGAACCTCATATGGCTACACCTTC. It codes for CASRTSYGYTF.

V gene TRBV4-1 combines with J gene TRBJ1-4, with D tentatively TRBD1 (6 bases). Germline loops: CDR1 MGHRA, CDR2 YSYEKL. The length of the CDR3 is 15 residues. Trimming shortened V by 1 base and J by 10 bases, and 16 bases separated the two germline ends. CDR3 DNA sequence: TGCGCCAGCAGCCAAGTAACAGGGAGGGACCCAAAACTGTTTTTT. This encodes CASSQVTGRDPKLFF.